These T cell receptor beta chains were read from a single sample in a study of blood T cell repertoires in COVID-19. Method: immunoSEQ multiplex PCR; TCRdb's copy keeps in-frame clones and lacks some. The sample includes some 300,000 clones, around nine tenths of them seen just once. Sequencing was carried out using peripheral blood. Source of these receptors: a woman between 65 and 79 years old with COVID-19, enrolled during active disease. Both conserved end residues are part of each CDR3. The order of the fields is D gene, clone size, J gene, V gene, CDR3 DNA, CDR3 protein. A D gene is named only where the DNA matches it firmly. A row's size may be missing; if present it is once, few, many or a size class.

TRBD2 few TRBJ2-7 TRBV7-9 TGTGCCAGCAGCTTTGTGGTTGCGGGGGCCTACGAGCAGTACTTC CASSFVVAGAYEQYF
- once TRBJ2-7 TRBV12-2 TGTGCAAGTCGCTTACCTAGTAGTCCTTACGAGCAGTACTTC CASRLPSSPYEQYF
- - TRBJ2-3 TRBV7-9 TGTGCCAGCAGCTTAGAGGGACTGGGTTCGGATACGCAGTATTTT CASSLEGLGSDTQYF
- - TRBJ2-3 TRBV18 TGTGCCAGCTCACCAGCTCCACTCACAGATACGCAGTATTTT CASSPAPLTDTQYF
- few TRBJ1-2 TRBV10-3 TGTGCCATCAGTGAGTACTCGGCAGGGTCTAACTATGGCTACACCTTC CAISEYSAGSNYGYTF
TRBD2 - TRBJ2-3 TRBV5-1 TGCGCCAGCAGCTTGTTAGCGGGGGGGCCGACAGATACGCAGTATTTT CASSLLAGGPTDTQYF
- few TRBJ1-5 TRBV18 TGTGCCAGCTCACCAACAGACGGAAATCAGCCCCAGCATTTT CASSPTDGNQPQHF
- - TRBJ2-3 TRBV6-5 TGTGCCAGCAAACTCGCTGAAGCGACAGATACGCAGTATTTT CASKLAEATDTQYF
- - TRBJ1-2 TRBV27 TGTGCCAGCAGTTTAAACACAAACTATGGCTACACCTTC CASSLNTNYGYTF
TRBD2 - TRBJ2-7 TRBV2 TGTGCCAGCACCCTGGCGGGTAGCGGGGGGGCGGGGGAGCAGTACTTC CASTLAGSGGAGEQYF
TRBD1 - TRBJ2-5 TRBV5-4 TGTGCCAGCAGCTCTACAGGGGTTGAGACCCAGTACTTC CASSSTGVETQYF
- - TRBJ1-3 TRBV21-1 - CASIGWGGGAGNTIYF
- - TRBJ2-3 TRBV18 TGTGCCAGCTCCCCTTCGGGCACAGATACGCAGTATTTT CASSPSGTDTQYF
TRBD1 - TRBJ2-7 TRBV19 TGTGCCAGTATGGACAGGGGCTACGAGCAGTACTTC CASMDRGYEQYF
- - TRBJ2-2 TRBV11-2 TGTGCCAGCAGCCGATTTGGACGACTAGGGAACACCGGGGAGCTGTTTTTT CASSRFGRLGNTGELFF
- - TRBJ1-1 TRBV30 TGTGCCTGGAGTGCAGAAGGGGACACTGAAGCTTTCTTT CAWSAEGDTEAFF
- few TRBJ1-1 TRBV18 TGTGCCAGCTCATCTTTTGAGCCCGGGTTGAACACTGAAGCTTTCTTT CASSSFEPGLNTEAFF